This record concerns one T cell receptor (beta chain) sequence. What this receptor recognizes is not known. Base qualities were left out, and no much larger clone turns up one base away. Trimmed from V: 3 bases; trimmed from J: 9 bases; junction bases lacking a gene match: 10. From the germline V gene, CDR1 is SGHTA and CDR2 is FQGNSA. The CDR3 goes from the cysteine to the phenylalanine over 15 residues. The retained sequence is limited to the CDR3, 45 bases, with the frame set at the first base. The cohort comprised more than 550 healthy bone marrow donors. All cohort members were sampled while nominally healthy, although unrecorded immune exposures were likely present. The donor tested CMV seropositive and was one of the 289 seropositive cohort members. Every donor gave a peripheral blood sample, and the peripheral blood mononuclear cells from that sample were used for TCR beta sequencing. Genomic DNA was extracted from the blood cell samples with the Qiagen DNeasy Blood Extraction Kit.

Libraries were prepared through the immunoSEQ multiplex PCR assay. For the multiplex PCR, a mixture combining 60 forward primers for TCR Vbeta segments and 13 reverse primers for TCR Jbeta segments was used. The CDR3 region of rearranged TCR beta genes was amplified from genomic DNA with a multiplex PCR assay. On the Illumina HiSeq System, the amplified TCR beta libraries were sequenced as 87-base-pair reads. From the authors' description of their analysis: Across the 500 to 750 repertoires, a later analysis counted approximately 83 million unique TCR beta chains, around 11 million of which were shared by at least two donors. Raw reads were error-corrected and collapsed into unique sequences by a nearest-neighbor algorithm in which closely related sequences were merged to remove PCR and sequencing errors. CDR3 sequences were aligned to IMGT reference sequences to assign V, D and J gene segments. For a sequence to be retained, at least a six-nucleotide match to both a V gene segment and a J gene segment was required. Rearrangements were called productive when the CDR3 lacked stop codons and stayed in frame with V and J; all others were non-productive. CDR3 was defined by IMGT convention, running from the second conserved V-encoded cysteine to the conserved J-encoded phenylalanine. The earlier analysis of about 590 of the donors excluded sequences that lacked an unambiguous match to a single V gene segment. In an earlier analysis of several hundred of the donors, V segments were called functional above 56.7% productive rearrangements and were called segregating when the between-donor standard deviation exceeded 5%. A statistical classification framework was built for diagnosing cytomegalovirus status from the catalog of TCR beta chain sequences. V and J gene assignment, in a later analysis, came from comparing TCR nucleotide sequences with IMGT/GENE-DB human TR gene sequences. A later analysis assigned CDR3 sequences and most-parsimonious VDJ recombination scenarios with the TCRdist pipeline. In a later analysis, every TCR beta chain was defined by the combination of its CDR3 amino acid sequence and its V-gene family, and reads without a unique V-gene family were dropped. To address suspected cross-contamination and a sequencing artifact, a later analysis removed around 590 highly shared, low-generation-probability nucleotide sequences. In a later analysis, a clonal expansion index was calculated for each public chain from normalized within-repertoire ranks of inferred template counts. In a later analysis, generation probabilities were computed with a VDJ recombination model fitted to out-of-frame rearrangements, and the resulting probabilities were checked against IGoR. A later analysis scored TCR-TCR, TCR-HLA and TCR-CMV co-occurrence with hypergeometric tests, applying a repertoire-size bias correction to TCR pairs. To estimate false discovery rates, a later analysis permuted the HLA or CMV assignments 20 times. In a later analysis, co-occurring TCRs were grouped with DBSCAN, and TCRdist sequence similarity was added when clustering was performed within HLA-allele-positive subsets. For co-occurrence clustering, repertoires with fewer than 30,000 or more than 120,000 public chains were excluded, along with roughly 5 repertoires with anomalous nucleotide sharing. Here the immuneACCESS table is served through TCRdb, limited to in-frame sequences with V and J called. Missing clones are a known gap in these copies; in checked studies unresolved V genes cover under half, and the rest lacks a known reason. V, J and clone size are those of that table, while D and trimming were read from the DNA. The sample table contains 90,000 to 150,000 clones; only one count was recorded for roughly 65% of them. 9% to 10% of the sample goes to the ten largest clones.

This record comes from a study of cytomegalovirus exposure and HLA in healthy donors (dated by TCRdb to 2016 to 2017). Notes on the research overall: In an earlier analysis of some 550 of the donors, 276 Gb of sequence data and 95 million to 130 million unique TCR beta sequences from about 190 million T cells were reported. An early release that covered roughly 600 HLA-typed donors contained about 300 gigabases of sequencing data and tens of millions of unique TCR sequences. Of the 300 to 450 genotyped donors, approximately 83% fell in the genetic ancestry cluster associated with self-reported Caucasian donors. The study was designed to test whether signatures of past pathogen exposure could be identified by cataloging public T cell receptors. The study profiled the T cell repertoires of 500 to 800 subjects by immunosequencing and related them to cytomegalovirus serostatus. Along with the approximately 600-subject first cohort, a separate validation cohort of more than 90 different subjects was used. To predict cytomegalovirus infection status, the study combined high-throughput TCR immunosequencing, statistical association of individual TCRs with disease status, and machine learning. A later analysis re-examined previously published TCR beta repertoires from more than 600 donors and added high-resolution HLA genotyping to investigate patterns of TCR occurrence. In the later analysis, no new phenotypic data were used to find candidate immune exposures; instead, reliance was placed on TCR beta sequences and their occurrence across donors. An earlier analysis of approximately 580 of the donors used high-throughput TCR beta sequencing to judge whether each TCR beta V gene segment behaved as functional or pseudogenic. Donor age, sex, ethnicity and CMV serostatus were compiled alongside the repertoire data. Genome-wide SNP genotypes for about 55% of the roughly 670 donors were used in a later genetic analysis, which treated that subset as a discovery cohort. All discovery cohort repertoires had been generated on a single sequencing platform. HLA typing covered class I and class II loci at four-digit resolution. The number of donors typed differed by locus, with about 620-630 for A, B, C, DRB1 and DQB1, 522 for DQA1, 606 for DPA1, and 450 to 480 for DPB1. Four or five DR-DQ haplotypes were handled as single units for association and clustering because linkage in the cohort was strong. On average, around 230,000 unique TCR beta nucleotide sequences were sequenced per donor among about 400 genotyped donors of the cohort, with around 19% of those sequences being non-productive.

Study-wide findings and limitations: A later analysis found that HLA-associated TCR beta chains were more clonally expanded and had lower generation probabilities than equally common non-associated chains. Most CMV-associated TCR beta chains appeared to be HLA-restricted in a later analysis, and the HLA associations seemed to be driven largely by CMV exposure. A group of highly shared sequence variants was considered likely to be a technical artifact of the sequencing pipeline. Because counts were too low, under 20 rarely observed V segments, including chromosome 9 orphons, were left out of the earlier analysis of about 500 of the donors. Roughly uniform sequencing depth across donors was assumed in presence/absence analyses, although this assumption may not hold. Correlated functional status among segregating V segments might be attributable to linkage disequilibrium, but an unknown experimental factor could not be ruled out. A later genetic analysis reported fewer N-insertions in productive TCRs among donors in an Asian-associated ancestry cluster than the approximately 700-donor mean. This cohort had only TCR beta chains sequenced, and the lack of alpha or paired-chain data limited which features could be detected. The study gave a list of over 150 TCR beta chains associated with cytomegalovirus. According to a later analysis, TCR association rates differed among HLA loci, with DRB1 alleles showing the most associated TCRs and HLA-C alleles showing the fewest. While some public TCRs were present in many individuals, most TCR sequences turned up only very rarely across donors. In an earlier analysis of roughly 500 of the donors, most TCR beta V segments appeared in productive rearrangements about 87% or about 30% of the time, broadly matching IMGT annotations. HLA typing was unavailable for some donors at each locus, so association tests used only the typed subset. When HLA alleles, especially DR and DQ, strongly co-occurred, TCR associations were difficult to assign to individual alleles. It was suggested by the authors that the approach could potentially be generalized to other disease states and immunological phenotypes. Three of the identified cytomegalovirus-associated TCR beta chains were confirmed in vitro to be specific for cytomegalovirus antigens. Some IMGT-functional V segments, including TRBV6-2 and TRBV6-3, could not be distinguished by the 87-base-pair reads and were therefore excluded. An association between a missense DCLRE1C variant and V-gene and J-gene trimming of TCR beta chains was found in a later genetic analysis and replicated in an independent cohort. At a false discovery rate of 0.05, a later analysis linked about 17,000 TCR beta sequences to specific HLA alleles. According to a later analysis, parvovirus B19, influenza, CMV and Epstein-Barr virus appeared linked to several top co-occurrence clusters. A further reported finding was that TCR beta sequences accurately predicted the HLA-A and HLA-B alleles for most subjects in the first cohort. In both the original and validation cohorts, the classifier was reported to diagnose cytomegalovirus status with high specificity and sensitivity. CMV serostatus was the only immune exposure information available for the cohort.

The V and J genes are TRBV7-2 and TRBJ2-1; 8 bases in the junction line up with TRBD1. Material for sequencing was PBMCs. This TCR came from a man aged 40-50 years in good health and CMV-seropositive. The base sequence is TGTGCCAGCAGCTTCAACGGACAGGGTATCGGTGAGCAGTTCTTC. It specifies CASSFNGQGIGEQFF. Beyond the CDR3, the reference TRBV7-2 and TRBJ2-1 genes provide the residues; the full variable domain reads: GAGVSQSPSNKVTEKGKDVELRCDPISGHTALYWYRQSLGQGLEFLIYFQGNSAPDKSGLPSDRFSAERTGGSVSTLTIQRTQQEDSAVYLCASSFNGQGIGEQFFGPGTRLTVL.